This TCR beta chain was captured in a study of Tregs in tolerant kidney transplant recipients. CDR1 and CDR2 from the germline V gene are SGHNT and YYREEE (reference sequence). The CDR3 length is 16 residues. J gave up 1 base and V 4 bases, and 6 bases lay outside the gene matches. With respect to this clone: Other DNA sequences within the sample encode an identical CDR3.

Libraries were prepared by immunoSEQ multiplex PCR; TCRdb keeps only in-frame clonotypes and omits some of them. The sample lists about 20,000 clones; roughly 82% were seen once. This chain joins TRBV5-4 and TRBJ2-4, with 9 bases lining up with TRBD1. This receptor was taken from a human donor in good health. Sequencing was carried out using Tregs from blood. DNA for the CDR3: TGTGCCAGCAGCAAGGGACAGGGCAACGCCAAAAACATTCAGTACTTC. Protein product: CASSKGQGNAKNIQYF.